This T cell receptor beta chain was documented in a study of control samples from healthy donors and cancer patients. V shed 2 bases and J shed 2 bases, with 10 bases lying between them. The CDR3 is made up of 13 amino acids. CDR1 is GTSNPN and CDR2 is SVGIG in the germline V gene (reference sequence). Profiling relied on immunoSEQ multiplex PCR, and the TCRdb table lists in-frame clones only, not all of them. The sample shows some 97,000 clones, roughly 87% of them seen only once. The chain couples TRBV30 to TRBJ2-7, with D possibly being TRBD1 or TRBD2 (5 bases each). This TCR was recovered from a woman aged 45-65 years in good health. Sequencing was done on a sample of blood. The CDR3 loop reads CAWSPRGPYEQYF. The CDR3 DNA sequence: TGTGCCTGGAGTCCGAGGGGACCCTACGAGCAGTACTTC.